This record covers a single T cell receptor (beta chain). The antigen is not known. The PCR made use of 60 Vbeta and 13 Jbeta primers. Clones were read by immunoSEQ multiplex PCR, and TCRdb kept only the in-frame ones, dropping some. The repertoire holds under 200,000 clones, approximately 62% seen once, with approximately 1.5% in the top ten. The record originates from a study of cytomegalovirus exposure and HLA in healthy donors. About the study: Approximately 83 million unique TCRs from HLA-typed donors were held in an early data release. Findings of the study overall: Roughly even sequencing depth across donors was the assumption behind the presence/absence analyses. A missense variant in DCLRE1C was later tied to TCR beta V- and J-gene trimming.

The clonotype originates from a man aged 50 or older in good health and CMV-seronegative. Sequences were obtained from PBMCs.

The CDR3 nucleotides are TGCGCCAGCAAAGAGGCGGGGGGCCCCCAAGAGACCCAGTACTTC. Translation gives CASKEAGGPQETQYF. The rearrangement joins TRBV5-1 to TRBJ2-5, with 8 bases that match TRBD2. V was pared by 6 bases and J by 1 base, with 8 bases of the junction left unmatched. The CDR3 has 15 residues. Per germline, CDR1 SGHRS and CDR2 YFSETQ.